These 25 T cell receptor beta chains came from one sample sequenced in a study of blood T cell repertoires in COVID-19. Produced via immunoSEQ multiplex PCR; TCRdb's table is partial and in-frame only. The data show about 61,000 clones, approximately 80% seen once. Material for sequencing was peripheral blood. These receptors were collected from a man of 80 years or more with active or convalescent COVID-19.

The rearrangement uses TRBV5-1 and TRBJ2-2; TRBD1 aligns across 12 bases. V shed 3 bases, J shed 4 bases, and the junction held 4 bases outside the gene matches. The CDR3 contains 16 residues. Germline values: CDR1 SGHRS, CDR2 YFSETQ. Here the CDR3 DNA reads TGCGCCAGCAGCTGGGGGACAGGGGGCATCACCGGGGAGCTGTTTTTT. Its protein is CASSWGTGGITGELFF.

The CDR3 DNA follows: TGTGCCAACAAAGCGGGAGTCCCCACAGATACGCAGTATTTT. It codes for CANKAGVPTDTQYF. The V and J genes are TRBV2 and TRBJ2-3; TRBD2 matches at 8 bases. CDR1 and CDR2 (germline): SNHLY, FYNNEI. This CDR3 contains 14 residues. The V gene end was trimmed by 10 bases and the J gene end by 2 bases; junction bases not matched to a gene: 8.

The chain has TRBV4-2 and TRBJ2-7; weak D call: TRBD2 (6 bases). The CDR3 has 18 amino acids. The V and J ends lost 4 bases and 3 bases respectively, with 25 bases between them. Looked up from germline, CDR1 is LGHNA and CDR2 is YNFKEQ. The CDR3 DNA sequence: TGTGCCAGCAGCCCCGGGGCGGGACGGCCCGACCGATTCTACGAGCAGTACTTC. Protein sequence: CASSPGAGRPDRFYEQYF.

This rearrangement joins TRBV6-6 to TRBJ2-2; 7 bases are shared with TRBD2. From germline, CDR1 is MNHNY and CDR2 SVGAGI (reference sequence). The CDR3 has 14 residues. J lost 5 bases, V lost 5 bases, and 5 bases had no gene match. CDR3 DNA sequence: TGTGCCAGCAGTAAAGATAGCGGGACCGGGGAGCTGTTTTTT. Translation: CASSKDSGTGELFF.

The CDR3 DNA follows: TGCGCCAGCCGCTCCGGGACAGGGAAGTTGGAGCAGTTCTTC. This gives the protein CASRSGTGKLEQFF. V gene TRBV5-1 combines with J gene TRBJ2-1; TRBD1 agrees at 9 bases. The CDR3 loop spans 14 amino acids. From germline, CDR1 is SGHRS and CDR2 YFSETQ. The V gene end was trimmed by 7 bases and the J gene end by 10 bases; junction bases not matched to a gene: 12.

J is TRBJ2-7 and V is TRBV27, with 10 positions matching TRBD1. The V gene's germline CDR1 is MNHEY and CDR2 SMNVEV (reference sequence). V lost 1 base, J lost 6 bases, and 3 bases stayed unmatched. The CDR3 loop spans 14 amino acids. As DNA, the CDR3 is TGTGCCAGCAGTTTATGGGACAGGGGAGGCGAGCAGTACTTC. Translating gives CASSLWDRGGEQYF.

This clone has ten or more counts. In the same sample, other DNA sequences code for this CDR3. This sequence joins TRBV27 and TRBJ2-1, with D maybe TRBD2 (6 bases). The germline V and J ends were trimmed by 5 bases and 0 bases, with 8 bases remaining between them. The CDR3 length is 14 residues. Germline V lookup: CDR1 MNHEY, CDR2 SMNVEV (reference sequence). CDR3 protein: CASSPGSSYNEQFF. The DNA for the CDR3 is TGTGCCAGCAGTCCCGGGAGCTCCTACAATGAGCAGTTCTTC.

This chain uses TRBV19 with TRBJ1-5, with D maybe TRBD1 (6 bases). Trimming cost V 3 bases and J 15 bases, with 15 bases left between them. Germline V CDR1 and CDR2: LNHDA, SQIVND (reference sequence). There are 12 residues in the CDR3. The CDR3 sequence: CASSIRGRYPHF. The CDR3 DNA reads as TGTGCCAGTAGTATCAGGGGACGCTATCCGCATTTT.

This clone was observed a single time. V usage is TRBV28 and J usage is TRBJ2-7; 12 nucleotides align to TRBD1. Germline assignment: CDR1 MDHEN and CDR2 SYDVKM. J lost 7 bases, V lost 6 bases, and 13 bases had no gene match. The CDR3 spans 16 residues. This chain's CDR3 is CASRHPLGQGAGEQYF. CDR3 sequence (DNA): TGTGCCAGCAGACACCCCTTGGGACAGGGGGCGGGGGAGCAGTACTTC.

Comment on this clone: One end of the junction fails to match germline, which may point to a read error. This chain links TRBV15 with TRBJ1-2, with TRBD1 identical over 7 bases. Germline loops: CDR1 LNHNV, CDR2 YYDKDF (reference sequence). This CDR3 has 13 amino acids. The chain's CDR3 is CATSRTGLEEPTF. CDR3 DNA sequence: TGTGCCACCAGCAGGACAGGGCTGGAGGAGCCCACGTTC.

Here the CDR3 reads CASSSQVGNQPQHF. CDR3 nucleotides: TGTGCCAGCAGCTCACAGGTGGGGAATCAGCCCCAGCATTTT. The chain recombines TRBV5-8 with TRBJ1-5, with D perhaps matching TRBD1 (5 bases). The germline V and J ends were trimmed by 3 bases and 4 bases, with 11 bases remaining between them. This CDR3 is built from 14 residues. CDR1 SGHTS and CDR2 YDEGEE come from the germline V gene.

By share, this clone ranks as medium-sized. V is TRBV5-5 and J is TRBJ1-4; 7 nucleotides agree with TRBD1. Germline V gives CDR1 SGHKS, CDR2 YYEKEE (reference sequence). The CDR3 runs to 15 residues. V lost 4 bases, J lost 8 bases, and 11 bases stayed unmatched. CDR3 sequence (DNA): TGTGCCAGCAGCCACACCGGGACAGCGAAAGAAAAACTGTTTTTT. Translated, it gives CASSHTGTAKEKLFF.

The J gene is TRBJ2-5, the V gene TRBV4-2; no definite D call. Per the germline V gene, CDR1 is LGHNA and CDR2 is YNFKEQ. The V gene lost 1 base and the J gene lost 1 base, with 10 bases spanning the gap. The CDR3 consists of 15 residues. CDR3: CASSQASHFQETQYF. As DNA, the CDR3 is TGTGCCAGCAGCCAAGCCTCTCACTTCCAAGAGACCCAGTACTTC.

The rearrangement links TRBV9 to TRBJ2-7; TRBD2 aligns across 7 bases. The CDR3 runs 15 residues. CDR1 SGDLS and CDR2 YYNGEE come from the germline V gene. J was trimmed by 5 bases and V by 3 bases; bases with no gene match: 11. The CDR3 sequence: CASSETGTKFNEQYF. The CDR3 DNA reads TGTGCCAGCAGCGAAACCGGGACTAAATTTAACGAGCAGTACTTC.

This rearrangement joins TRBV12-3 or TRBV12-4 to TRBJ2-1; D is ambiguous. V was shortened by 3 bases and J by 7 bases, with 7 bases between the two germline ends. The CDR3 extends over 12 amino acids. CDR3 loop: CASSFSWNEQFF. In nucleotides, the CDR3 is TGTGCCAGCAGTTTTAGCTGGAATGAGCAGTTCTTC.

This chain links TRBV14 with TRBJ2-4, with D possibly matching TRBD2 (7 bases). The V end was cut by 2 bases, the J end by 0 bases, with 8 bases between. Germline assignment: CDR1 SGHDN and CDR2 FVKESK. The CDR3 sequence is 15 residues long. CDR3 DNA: TGTGCCAGCAGCCAAAGGGGGGGAGCCAAAAACATTCAGTACTTC. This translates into CASSQRGGAKNIQYF.

CDR3 sequence (DNA): TGCAGTGCACACCTAGGAAATACGCAGTATTTT. This encodes CSAHLGNTQYF. The chain uses TRBV20-1 and TRBJ2-3; no clear D gene. There are 11 residues in the CDR3. With 6 bases removed from V and 7 bases from J, the gap between germline ends came to 11 bases. Germline values: CDR1 DFQATT, CDR2 SNEGSKA (reference sequence).

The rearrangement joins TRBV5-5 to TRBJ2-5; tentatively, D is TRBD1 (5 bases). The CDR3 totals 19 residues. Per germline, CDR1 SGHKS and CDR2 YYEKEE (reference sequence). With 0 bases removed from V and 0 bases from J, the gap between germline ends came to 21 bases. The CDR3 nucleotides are TGTGCCAGCAGCTTGGTTTCCTTCCACAGGTCTCGCAACCAAGAGACCCAGTACTTC. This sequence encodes CASSLVSFHRSRNQETQYF.

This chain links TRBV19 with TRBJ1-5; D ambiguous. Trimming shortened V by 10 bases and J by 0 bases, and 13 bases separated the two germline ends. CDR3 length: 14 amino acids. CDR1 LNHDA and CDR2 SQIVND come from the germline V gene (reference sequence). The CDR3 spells CAIKEGDSNQPQHF. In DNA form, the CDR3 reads TGTGCCATCAAAGAGGGTGATAGCAATCAGCCCCAGCATTTT.

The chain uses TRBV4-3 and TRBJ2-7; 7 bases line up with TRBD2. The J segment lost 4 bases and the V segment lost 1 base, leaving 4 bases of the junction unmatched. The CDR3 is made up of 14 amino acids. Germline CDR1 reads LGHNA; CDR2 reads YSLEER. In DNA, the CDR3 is TGCGCCAGCAGCCAAGGACTAGCCAGTTACGAGCAGTACTTC. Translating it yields CASSQGLASYEQYF.

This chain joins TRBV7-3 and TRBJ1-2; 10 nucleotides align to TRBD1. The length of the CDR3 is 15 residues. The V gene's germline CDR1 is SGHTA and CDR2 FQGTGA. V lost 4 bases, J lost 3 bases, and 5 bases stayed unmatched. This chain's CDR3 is CASSSATGGDYGYTF. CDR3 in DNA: TGTGCCAGCAGCTCTGCGACAGGGGGCGACTATGGCTACACCTTC.

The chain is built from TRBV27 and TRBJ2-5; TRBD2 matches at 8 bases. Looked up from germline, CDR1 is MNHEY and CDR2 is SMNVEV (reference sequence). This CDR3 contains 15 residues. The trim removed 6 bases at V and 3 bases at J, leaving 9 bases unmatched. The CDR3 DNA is TGTGCCAGCAGGTTCGCGGGAGGCCAAGAAGAGACCCAGTACTTC. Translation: CASRFAGGQEETQYF.

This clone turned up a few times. The CDR3 is CATSRSPIPTANYGYTF. CDR3 coding DNA: TGTGCCACCAGCAGATCTCCGATACCCACAGCTAACTATGGCTACACCTTC. V is TRBV15 and J is TRBJ1-2; D is unresolved. Trimming took off 2 bases at V and 0 bases at J, with 16 bases between the two ends. The CDR3 covers 17 residues. Germline V gene data show CDR1 as LNHNV and CDR2 as YYDKDF (reference sequence).

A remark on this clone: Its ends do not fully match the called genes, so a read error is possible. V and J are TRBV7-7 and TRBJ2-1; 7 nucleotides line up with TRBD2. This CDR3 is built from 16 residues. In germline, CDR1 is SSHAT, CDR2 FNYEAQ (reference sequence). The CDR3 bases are TGTGCTAGCAGCAAACTAGCGCTTAGCTCCTACAATGAGCAGTTCTTC. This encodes CASSKLALSSYNEQFF. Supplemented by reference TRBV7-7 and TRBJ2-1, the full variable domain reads GAGVSQSPRYKVTKRGQDVTLRCDPISSHATLYWYQQALGQGPEFLTYFNYEAQPDKSGLPSDRFSAERPEGSISTLTIQRTEQRDSAMYRCASSKLALSSYNEQFFGPGTRLTVL.

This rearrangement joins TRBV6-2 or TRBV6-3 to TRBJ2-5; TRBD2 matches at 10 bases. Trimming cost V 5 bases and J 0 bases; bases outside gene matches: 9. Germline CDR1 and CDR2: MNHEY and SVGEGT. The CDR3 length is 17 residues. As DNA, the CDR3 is TGTGCCAGCAGTGTGAGGACGGGACTAGCGAACCAAGAGACCCAGTACTTC. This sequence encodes CASSVRTGLANQETQYF.